The clone carrying this T cell receptor beta chain was counted a single time. The antigen is not known. CDR3 size: 14 residues. The V segment lost 0 bases and the J segment 5 bases; nucleotides outside the gene matches: 3. Germline-derived CDR1 and CDR2 are SGHTS and YDEGEE. The source of the sample is a study of cytomegalovirus exposure and HLA in healthy donors. A multiplex PCR was run with 60 Vbeta primers and 13 Jbeta primers. Clones were sequenced by immunoSEQ multiplex PCR, and TCRdb holds only the in-frame ones, with some missing. The sample records 100,000 to 150,000 clones, 83% being singletons. General study results and limits: Some public TCRs appeared in many individuals, while most sequences were rare. TCR beta V- and J-gene trimming was later associated with a missense DCLRE1C variant. Most subjects had HLA-A and HLA-B alleles reportedly predicted accurately by TCR beta sequences. Prior analysis indicated that the majority of TCR beta V segments exhibited productivity approximately 87% or approximately 30% of the time.

J is TRBJ1-2 and V is TRBV5-8; 8 nucleotides align to TRBD1. The origin of this receptor is a woman between 40 and 50 years old in good health and CMV-seropositive. Sequencing was done on a sample of PBMCs. CDR3 DNA sequence: TGTGCCAGCAGCTTGGGGGGACAGGCATATGGCTACACCTTC. Its protein product is CASSLGGQAYGYTF. Combining the CDR3 with reference TRBV5-8 and TRBJ1-2 gives the whole variable domain EAGVTQSPTHLIKTRGQQATLRCSPISGHTSVYWYQQALGLGLQFLLWYDEGEERNRGNFPPRFSGRQFPNYSSELNVNALELEDSALYLCASSLGGQAYGYTFGSGTRLTVV.